The next 25 T cell receptor beta chains were all read from a single sample in a study of T-cell memory formation after mild COVID-19. TCRdb redid the calling of the 5' RACE reads with MiXCR, one entry per CDR3 protein. The table includes about half a million distinct CDR3 sequences, 18% detected once. Material for sequencing was PBMCs or a T cell subset sorted from them (not recorded which). Every receptor here comes from an adult woman who had mild COVID-19 (a few samples of this study predate the infection). Cell type and time point are not known.

The chain couples TRBV5-1 to TRBJ2-2, with D unclear. Trimming stripped 0 bases from V and 5 bases from J, with 8 bases between. The CDR3 sequence is 14 residues long. Germline loops: CDR1 SGHRS, CDR2 YFSETQ. The CDR3 DNA reads as TGCGCCAGCAGCTTGGGGCAGTGGACCGGGGAGCTGTTTTTT. It specifies CASSLGQWTGELFF. Full variable domain (outside the CDR3, taken from reference TRBV5-1 and TRBJ2-2): KAGVTQTPRYLIKTRGQQVTLSCSPISGHRSVSWYQQTPGQGLQFLFEYFSETQRNKGNFPGRFSGRQFSNSRSEMNVSTLELGDSALYLCASSLGQWTGELFFGEGSRLTVL.

This clonotype has just a few counts. J is TRBJ2-7 and V is TRBV7-9, with 13 bases fitting TRBD2. Losses at the gene ends were 5 bases for V and 2 bases for J; bases not matched to a gene: 9. The germline gives CDR1 SEHNR, CDR2 FQNEAQ (reference sequence). There are 17 residues in the CDR3. This chain's CDR3 is CASSPGLAGVLTYEQYF. The CDR3, as DNA: TGTGCCAGCAGCCCCGGACTAGCGGGAGTCTTGACCTACGAGCAGTACTTC.

This clonotype came up many times. The rearrangement links TRBV27 to TRBJ1-6, with D maybe TRBD1 (6 bases). Germline V lookup: CDR1 MNHEY, CDR2 SMNVEV (reference sequence). Trimming removed 7 bases at V and 7 bases at J, with 17 bases between. This CDR3 has 15 amino acids. CDR3 sequence (DNA): TGTGCCAGCACCGCCGGGGGGGCCGGAAATTCACCCCTCCACTTT. Translating gives CASTAGGAGNSPLHF.

This clonotype was counted between two and nine times. J is TRBJ2-7 and V is TRBV12-3 or TRBV12-4; no firm D call. There are 13 residues in the CDR3. Trimming took 3 bases from V and 1 from J, leaving 7 bases between them. CDR3 nucleotides: TGTGCCAGCAGTTTCGCACTTTCCTACGAGCAGTACTTC. Translated: CASSFALSYEQYF.

The genes are TRBV2 and TRBJ1-2, with D uncertain. The CDR3 sequence is 12 residues long. Germline V gene lookup returns CDR1 SNHLY and CDR2 FYNNEI. V lost 1 base and J lost 9, with 9 bases in between. The CDR3 reads CASSEGAVSYTF. The CDR3 coding sequence is TGTGCCAGCAGTGAAGGCGCGGTGAGCTACACCTTC. Supplemented by reference TRBV2 and TRBJ1-2, the full variable domain reads EPEVTQTPSHQVTQMGQEVILRCVPISNHLYFYWYRQILGQKVEFLVSFYNNEISEKSEIFDDQFSVERPDGSNFTLKIRSTKLEDSAMYFCASSEGAVSYTFGSGTRLTVV.

This clonotype was detected a few times. The chain links TRBV5-5 to TRBJ2-1; 8 bases align to TRBD2. Per germline, CDR1 SGHKS and CDR2 YYEKEE (reference sequence). CDR3 length equals 19 residues. V lost 1 base, J lost 0 bases, and 12 bases stayed unmatched. The DNA of the CDR3 is TGTGCCAGCAGCTTGTACTCTAGCGGGTCCTCCTACTCCTACAATGAGCAGTTCTTC. Translation gives CASSLYSSGSSYSYNEQFF.

J is TRBJ2-7 and V is TRBV7-9, with 9 bases identical to TRBD2. CDR3 length: 12 residues. Unmatched junction bases numbered 6, after V lost 6 bases and J lost 9 bases. Germline loops: CDR1 SEHNR, CDR2 FQNEAQ (reference sequence). CDR3 bases: TGTGCCAGCAGTCCTAGCGGGGCCCTGCAGTACTTC. Protein sequence: CASSPSGALQYF.

The genes are TRBV5-6 and TRBJ1-5; 8 bases are a match to TRBD1. The CDR3 has 13 residues. Trimming removed 3 bases from V and 9 bases from J; junction bases left unmatched: 5. Germline CDR1 is SGHDT and CDR2 is YYEEEE. CDR3 protein: CASSSDRARPQHF. CDR3 sequence (DNA): TGTGCCAGCAGCTCGGACAGGGCGAGGCCCCAGCATTTT.

The chain employs TRBV20-1 and TRBJ2-7; D could derive from TRBD1 or TRBD2 (5 bases each). From germline, CDR1 is DFQATT and CDR2 SNEGSKA (reference sequence). V was shortened by 5 bases and J by 4 bases, with 21 bases between the two germline ends. The CDR3 is made up of 15 amino acids. CDR3 protein: CSASGPLLGVYEQYF. Here the CDR3 DNA reads TGCAGTGCTTCGGGACCCCTTTTAGGTGTGTACGAGCAGTACTTC.

The chain is built from TRBV7-9 and TRBJ2-2, with D unresolved. Germline values: CDR1 SEHNR, CDR2 FQNEAQ (reference sequence). V lost 5 bases and J 5 bases, leaving 9 bases between the germline ends. This CDR3 comprises 13 residues. CDR3 amino acids: CASSHPETGELFF. DNA of the CDR3: TGTGCCAGCAGCCATCCCGAAACCGGGGAGCTGTTTTTT.

J is TRBJ2-5 and V is TRBV7-9, with D unclear. V was cut by 1 base and J by 0 bases, with 12 bases left in between. There are 16 residues in the CDR3. Germline loops: CDR1 SEHNR, CDR2 FQNEAQ (reference sequence). In DNA form, the CDR3 reads TGTGCCAGCAGCTTAGTGTCTATGCCGAACCAAGAGACCCAGTACTTC. Amino acid sequence: CASSLVSMPNQETQYF.

V usage is TRBV3-1 and J usage is TRBJ2-1, with 7 bases lining up with TRBD1. V gave up 2 bases and J gave up 2 bases; unmatched junction bases: 3. The CDR3 runs 15 residues. CDR1 is LGHDT and CDR2 is YNNKEL in the germline V gene (reference sequence). CDR3 region: CASSQTGTAYNEQFF. The CDR3 bases are TGTGCCAGCAGCCAAACCGGGACAGCCTACAATGAGCAGTTCTTC.

The chain couples TRBV5-1 to TRBJ2-7, with TRBD2 matching 14 bases. This CDR3 contains 17 residues. Germline V gene lookup returns CDR1 SGHRS and CDR2 YFSETQ. V shed 4 bases, J shed 5 bases, and the junction held 11 bases outside the gene matches. CDR3 DNA sequence: TGCGCCAGCAGCCCGGGACTAGCGGGAGACCGGCCCCACGAGCAGTACTTC. This sequence encodes CASSPGLAGDRPHEQYF. The variable domain in full, with the rest retrieved from reference TRBV5-1 and TRBJ2-7, is KAGVTQTPRYLIKTRGQQVTLSCSPISGHRSVSWYQQTPGQGLQFLFEYFSETQRNKGNFPGRFSGRQFSNSRSEMNVSTLELGDSALYLCASSPGLAGDRPHEQYFGPGTRLTVT.

This clonotype was counted a few times. Here the CDR3 reads CASSLELAGEGGRNEQFF. The CDR3 nucleotides are TGTGCCAGCAGCTTGGAACTAGCGGGAGAGGGAGGAAGGAATGAGCAGTTCTTC. This rearrangement joins TRBV5-6 to TRBJ2-1, with 11 bases fitting TRBD2. The CDR3 length is 18 residues. CDR1 and CDR2 from the germline V gene are SGHDT and YYEEEE. Trimming removed 0 bases from V and 7 bases from J; junction bases left unmatched: 12.

J is TRBJ2-1 and V is TRBV12-3 or TRBV12-4; D may be TRBD2 (5 bases). Deletions cut 2 bases from V and 9 bases from J, with 14 bases between. CDR3 length: 14 residues. The CDR3 nucleotides are TGTGCCAGCAGTTTAAGTTATCGGGATAGTGAGCAGTTCTTC. Its protein is CASSLSYRDSEQFF.

This clonotype was counted at least ten times. J is TRBJ1-2 and V is TRBV27, with TRBD1 matching over 10 bases. Germline V gene lookup returns CDR1 MNHEY and CDR2 SMNVEV (reference sequence). There are 14 residues in the CDR3. Trimming removed 5 bases from V and 3 bases from J; junction bases left unmatched: 3. Here the CDR3 DNA reads TGTGCCAGCAGTACCGGGACAGGGGACTATGGCTACACCTTC. Its protein is CASSTGTGDYGYTF.

The V and J genes are TRBV7-9 and TRBJ2-3, with TRBD2 as a possible D gene (5 bases). CDR1 is SEHNR and CDR2 is FQNEAQ in the germline V gene (reference sequence). The CDR3 length is 14 residues. V was clipped by 6 bases and J by 1 base, with 11 bases between them. CDR3 in amino acids: CASSSGSGTDTQYF. In DNA form, the CDR3 reads TGTGCCAGCAGTTCGGGATCGGGCACAGATACGCAGTATTTT.

The genes are TRBV7-9 and TRBJ1-1; 10 bases fit TRBD1. The germline CDR1 and CDR2 sequences are SEHNR and FQNEAQ (reference sequence). V gave up 5 bases and J gave up 5 bases; unmatched junction bases: 5. The length of the CDR3 is 14 residues. The CDR3 bases are TGTGCCAGCAGCATCCCGGGACAGGGGACTGAAGCTTTCTTT. The encoded protein is CASSIPGQGTEAFF. The entire variable domain, with the rest obtained from reference TRBV7-9 and TRBJ1-1, is as follows: DTGVSQNPRHKITKRGQNVTFRCDPISEHNRLYWYRQTLGQGPEFLTYFQNEAQLEKSRLLSDRFSAERPKGSFSTLEIQRTEQGDSAMYLCASSIPGQGTEAFFGQGTRLTVV.

The CDR3 loop is CASSQGRLGYSGANVLTF. The CDR3 DNA is TGTGCCAGCAGCCAAGGGCGTCTGGGGTACTCTGGGGCCAACGTCCTGACTTTC. V is TRBV14 and J is TRBJ2-6; D uncertain. Trimming took 1 base from V and 0 from J, leaving 13 bases between them. The CDR3 length is 18 residues. Germline values: CDR1 SGHDN, CDR2 FVKESK.

This clonotype was seen a few times. The junction shows a germline mismatch at one end, possibly a read error. This chain uses TRBV27 with TRBJ1-6; D uncertain. This CDR3 spans 12 amino acids. Germline CDR1 MNHEY, CDR2 SMNVEV (reference sequence). CDR3: CASSSYPNGLTF. DNA for the CDR3: TGTGCCAGCAGTTCCTACCCCAACGGACTGACTTTT.

The rearrangement uses TRBV7-2 and TRBJ2-5; 10 bases fit TRBD2. Trimming took 3 bases from V and 1 from J; bases not matched to a gene: 5. CDR1 is SGHTA, CDR2 FQGNSA, per germline. CDR3 length equals 16 residues. The CDR3 nucleotides read TGTGCCAGCAGCTTCCTCCTAGCGGGGGCCCAAGAGACCCAGTACTTC. Its translation: CASSFLLAGAQETQYF.

Remarks on this clonotype: A read error may produce the germline difference seen at one junction end. V and J are TRBV5-1 and TRBJ2-3; TRBD1 agrees at 7 bases. Germline assignment: CDR1 SGHRS and CDR2 YFSETQ. CDR3 length: 14 amino acids. The CDR3 region is CDSSLGGPRDTQYF. The CDR3 DNA sequence: TGCGACAGCAGCTTAGGGGGCCCGCGAGATACGCAGTATTTT. The full variable domain, completed using reference TRBV5-1 and TRBJ2-3, is KAGVTQTPRYLIKTRGQQVTLSCSPISGHRSVSWYQQTPGQGLQFLFEYFSETQRNKGNFPGRFSGRQFSNSRSEMNVSTLELGDSALYLCDSSLGGPRDTQYFGPGTRLTVL.

The chain carries TRBV20-1 and TRBJ2-7; no clear D. V lost 0 bases and J lost 1, with 10 bases in between. The CDR3 runs to 14 residues. Germline V gives CDR1 DFQATT, CDR2 SNEGSKA (reference sequence). CDR3: CSARDAQVSYEQYF. The CDR3 bases are TGCAGTGCTAGAGATGCCCAGGTATCCTACGAGCAGTACTTC.

CDR3 DNA: TGTGCCAGCAGTTTTGGGAAGACCACAGATACGCAGTATTTT. It codes for CASSFGKTTDTQYF. V is TRBV12-3 or TRBV12-4 and J is TRBJ2-3; no reliable D call. The V end lost 3 bases, the J end lost 2 bases, and 9 bases lay between the germline ends. There are 14 residues in the CDR3.

V usage is TRBV20-1 and J usage is TRBJ2-1, with D possibly TRBD2 on 6 matching bases. V lost 8 bases and J lost 5, with 16 bases in between. The CDR3 is made up of 13 amino acids. Germline lookup yields CDR1 DFQATT and CDR2 SNEGSKA (reference sequence). The CDR3: CSSGLAENNEQFF. The CDR3 region has the DNA TGCAGTTCGGGATTAGCGGAAAACAATGAGCAGTTCTTC.